This T cell receptor (beta chain) was identified during a study of brain T cells in children with intractable seizures. TCRdb's copy holds only in-frame clones and misses some; the assay was immunoSEQ multiplex PCR. The sample includes 110,000 or so clones, roughly 92% seen only once; the top ten take 3.8%. Sequencing was limited to surgery cases with top T cell transcript signatures in brain tissue. At least one anti-epileptic drug was given before surgery. Sequences were derived from peripheral blood, sampled at surgery. The TCR comes from a boy under two years old with hemimegalencephaly and intractable seizures.

The CDR3 is CASSTGSDRALSGANVLTF. CDR3 in DNA: TGTGCCAGTAGTACCGGAAGCGACAGGGCCCTTTCTGGGGCCAACGTCCTGACTTTC. The chain combines TRBV19 with TRBJ2-6; 7 nucleotides match TRBD1. CDR1 LNHDA and CDR2 SQIVND come from the germline V gene (reference sequence). V lost 4 bases to trimming and J lost 1 base; unmatched junction nucleotides: 13. This CDR3 is 19 amino acids long. Complete variable domain (other parts from reference TRBV19 and TRBJ2-6): DGGITQSPKYLFRKEGQNVTLSCEQNLNHDAMYWYRQDPGQGLRLIYYSQIVNDFQKGDIAEGYSVSREKKESFPLTVTSAQKNPTAFYLCASSTGSDRALSGANVLTFGAGSRLTVL.